The 29 T cell receptor beta chains below were found in one sample sequenced in a study of OX40 agonist ivuxolimab in advanced cancers. Assay used: immunoSEQ multiplex PCR; TCRdb lists only in-frame clones, some missing. The data show about 73,000 clones, with 80% to 95% seen just once and 8.5% to 10% held by the top ten. Source: CD4+ or CD8+ T cells sorted from blood, taken in a trial of the OX40 agonist ivuxolimab. These receptors came from an adult with an advanced solid tumor such as melanoma, head and neck, liver or kidney cancer.

V usage is TRBV7-8 and J usage is TRBJ1-5, with D unresolved. From germline, CDR1 is SGHVS and CDR2 FQNEAQ. The length of the CDR3 is 18 residues. V lost 4 bases and J 0 bases, leaving 19 bases between the germline ends. The CDR3 region has the DNA TGTGCCAGCAGCTCCCATTTGAGCACCGGGTATAGCAATCAGCCCCAGCATTTT. This codes for CASSSHLSTGYSNQPQHF.

This clone was detected once. The chain recombines TRBV13 with TRBJ2-1; D may match TRBD1 or TRBD2 (5 bases each). CDR1 PRHDT and CDR2 FYEKMQ come from the germline V gene (reference sequence). V was shortened by 4 bases and J by 6 bases, with 10 bases between the two germline ends. This CDR3 is 13 amino acids long. Here the CDR3 reads CASSSGQLNEQFF. CDR3 nucleotide sequence: TGTGCCAGCAGCTCGGGGCAGCTCAATGAGCAGTTCTTC.

J is TRBJ2-7 and V is TRBV11-3; D may be TRBD2 (6 bases). Trimming removed 1 base at V and 3 bases at J, with 7 bases between. The CDR3 loop spans 13 amino acids. The germline V gene encodes CDR1 SGHNT and CDR2 YENEEA. The CDR3 reads CASSLAGDYEQYF. The CDR3 region has the DNA TGTGCCAGCAGCTTAGCGGGGGACTACGAGCAGTACTTC.

The chain is built from TRBV5-6 and TRBJ1-1; D is possibly TRBD1 (6 bases). The length of the CDR3 is 16 residues. Trimming cost V 3 bases and J 0 bases, with 15 bases left between them. CDR1 is SGHDT and CDR2 is YYEEEE in the germline V gene. This chain's CDR3 is CASSYRAIDVNTEAFF. CDR3 bases: TGTGCCAGCAGCTACAGGGCTATTGATGTGAACACTGAAGCTTTCTTT.

This clone was picked up one time. The chain carries TRBV4-1 and TRBJ2-4; D possibly corresponds to TRBD2 (5 bases). Germline loops: CDR1 MGHRA, CDR2 YSYEKL. This CDR3 contains 17 residues. Trimming cost V 4 bases and J 0 bases, with 16 bases left between them. CDR3 in DNA: TGCGCCAGCAGCCCCACCCCGGACTCATTAGCCAAAAACATTCAGTACTTC. Translated, it gives CASSPTPDSLAKNIQYF.

V usage is TRBV5-1 and J usage is TRBJ2-7; 9 bases map to TRBD1. This CDR3 is 14 amino acids long. The germline gives CDR1 SGHRS, CDR2 YFSETQ. The J segment lost 3 bases and the V segment lost 4 bases, leaving 5 bases of the junction unmatched. The CDR3 DNA follows: TGCGCCAGCAGCCCCGGGACAGGGAGCTACGAGCAGTACTTC. It encodes CASSPGTGSYEQYF.

The chain recombines TRBV30 with TRBJ1-4, with D tentatively TRBD1 (6 bases). There are 12 residues in the CDR3. Deletions cut 5 bases from V and 8 bases from J, with 12 bases between. The germline gives CDR1 GTSNPN, CDR2 SVGIG (reference sequence). CDR3 sequence reads: CAWATGTEKLFF. The DNA of the CDR3 is TGTGCCTGGGCGACAGGTACCGAAAAACTGTTTTTT.

This chain joins TRBV7-9 and TRBJ2-3, with 7 bases fitting TRBD2. V shed 4 bases, J shed 5 bases, and the junction held 12 bases outside the gene matches. Germline CDR1 is SEHNR and CDR2 is FQNEAQ (reference sequence). The CDR3 has 16 residues. Written as DNA, the CDR3 is TGTGCCAGCAGCTCCGCTGGCGGGGGAGCAAGAGATACGCAGTATTTT. Amino acids: CASSSAGGGARDTQYF. The whole variable domain, filled in from reference TRBV7-9 and TRBJ2-3, reads DTGVSQNPRHKITKRGQNVTFRCDPISEHNRLYWYRQTLGQGPEFLTYFQNEAQLEKSRLLSDRFSAERPKGSFSTLEIQRTEQGDSAMYLCASSSAGGGARDTQYFGPGTRLTVL.

The chain has TRBV9 and TRBJ2-7; no clear D gene. The CDR3 sequence is 13 residues long. Germline V gene lookup returns CDR1 SGDLS and CDR2 YYNGEE. Trimming removed 0 bases from V and 4 bases from J, with 8 bases in between. The DNA for the CDR3 is TGTGCCAGCAGCGTAGAGGACGCGTACGAGCAGTACTTC. The encoded protein is CASSVEDAYEQYF.

The rearrangement links TRBV7-9 to TRBJ2-7, with no clear D. Trimming shortened V by 5 bases and J by 0 bases, and 14 bases separated the two germline ends. The V gene's germline CDR1 is SEHNR and CDR2 FQNEAQ (reference sequence). CDR3 length: 15 amino acids. The CDR3 loop is CASSTRQFNSYEQYF. In DNA form, the CDR3 reads TGTGCCAGCAGCACAAGGCAGTTTAACTCCTACGAGCAGTACTTC.

The sample holds one count of this clone. The chain recombines TRBV4-1 with TRBJ2-7; 8 bases line up with TRBD1. The CDR3 is 15 residues long. Unmatched junction bases numbered 6, after V lost 2 bases and J lost 3 bases. CDR1 is MGHRA, CDR2 YSYEKL, per germline. CDR3 loop: CASSQNRGAIYEQYF. For the CDR3, the DNA is TGCGCCAGCAGCCAAAACAGGGGGGCAATCTACGAGCAGTACTTC.

This clone occurred a few times. The chain combines TRBV10-1 with TRBJ1-1, with a weak D call TRBD1 (5 bases). The CDR3 is 16 amino acids. CDR1 and CDR2 (germline): WNHNN, SYGVQD (reference sequence). Trimming stripped 3 bases from V and 3 bases from J, with 17 bases between. The CDR3 is CASSDSSRDPYTEAFF. CDR3 bases: TGCGCCAGCAGTGACTCAAGCAGGGATCCTTACACTGAAGCTTTCTTT.

The CDR3 loop reads CASSAGGYSTDTQYF. The CDR3 DNA reads TGTGCCAGCAGCGCCGGGGGTTATAGCACAGATACGCAGTATTTT. This chain joins TRBV9 and TRBJ2-3; D might be TRBD2 (6 bases). From germline, CDR1 is SGDLS and CDR2 YYNGEE. V was clipped by 3 bases and J by 0 bases, with 11 bases between them. The CDR3 length is 15 residues.

This sequence joins TRBV19 and TRBJ2-1; D is perhaps TRBD2 (5 bases). This CDR3 is 15 amino acids long. The ends were cut back, 7 bases at V and 10 bases at J, with 23 bases in the middle. The V gene's germline CDR1 is LNHDA and CDR2 SQIVND (reference sequence). CDR3 nucleotide sequence: TGTGCCAGTACCCCCGGCGGGTCCTGGACGGGGGAGCAGTTCTTC. Amino acids: CASTPGGSWTGEQFF.

The chain links TRBV5-1 to TRBJ1-1, with no clear D. V dropped 0 bases and J dropped 1 base, with 7 bases sitting between them. This CDR3 contains 14 residues. Germline CDR1 is SGHRS and CDR2 is YFSETQ. The DNA of the CDR3 is TGCGCCAGCAGCTTGGTATCTAGGAACACTGAAGCTTTCTTT. Its translation is CASSLVSRNTEAFF.

The gene calls are TRBV19 and TRBJ2-1; 8 nucleotides match TRBD2. The V segment lost 8 bases and the J segment 4 bases; nucleotides outside the gene matches: 10. The CDR3 consists of 15 residues. The germline V gene encodes CDR1 LNHDA and CDR2 SQIVND (reference sequence). The CDR3 sequence: CASVLGAGEYNEQFF. In DNA, the CDR3 is TGTGCCAGTGTTTTGGGAGCGGGGGAGTACAATGAGCAGTTCTTC.

The chain employs TRBV11-3 and TRBJ2-5; TRBD1 aligns across 7 bases. Germline V gene lookup returns CDR1 SGHNT and CDR2 YENEEA. This CDR3 spans 16 amino acids. The V gene end was trimmed by 3 bases and the J gene end by 5 bases; junction bases not matched to a gene: 12. Here the CDR3 reads CASSFLTGRMGETQYF. The CDR3 DNA follows: TGTGCCAGCAGCTTCTTGACAGGGCGAATGGGTGAGACCCAGTACTTC.

This clone was detected once. The chain uses TRBV9 and TRBJ2-7; a weak D match, TRBD2 (5 bases). The CDR3 extends over 17 amino acids. Germline V lookup: CDR1 SGDLS, CDR2 YYNGEE. V lost 0 bases and J lost 1, with 17 bases in between. The CDR3 DNA reads as TGTGCCAGCAGCGTAGCTGGAGGTGTGGGCAGTTCCTACGAGCAGTACTTC. It specifies CASSVAGGVGSSYEQYF.

This chain joins TRBV27 and TRBJ2-1; 9 bases are a match to TRBD1. J gave up 4 bases and V 10 bases, and 14 bases lay outside the gene matches. Per the germline V gene, CDR1 is MNHEY and CDR2 is SMNVEV (reference sequence). This CDR3 region has 16 residues. The CDR3 nucleotides read TGTGCCACCTCGATCTCCGGGACAGGGTTTTACAATGAGCAGTTCTTC. Residues: CATSISGTGFYNEQFF.

J is TRBJ2-3 and V is TRBV6-6; D ambiguous. CDR1 and CDR2 from the germline V gene are MNHNY and SVGAGI (reference sequence). This CDR3 is 12 amino acids long. Trimming removed 7 bases at V and 6 bases at J, with 11 bases between. CDR3 region: CASTPADDTQYF. In nucleotides, the CDR3 is TGTGCCAGCACTCCAGCCGACGATACGCAGTATTTT.

The chain uses TRBV9 and TRBJ2-2; 8 nucleotides line up with TRBD1. J gave up 5 bases and V 3 bases, and 9 bases lay outside the gene matches. In germline, CDR1 is SGDLS, CDR2 YYNGEE. CDR3 length: 16 residues. This CDR3 reads CASSGGQGGRTGELFF. CDR3 coding DNA: TGTGCCAGCAGCGGAGGACAGGGTGGTCGAACCGGGGAGCTGTTTTTT.

The V and J genes are TRBV7-9 and TRBJ1-2, with 7 bases lining up with TRBD1. The CDR3 spans 13 residues. Germline V CDR1 and CDR2: SEHNR, FQNEAQ (reference sequence). J was trimmed by 4 bases and V by 1 base; bases with no gene match: 0. The CDR3 DNA reads TGTGCCAGCAGCTTAGGGGACAGCTATGGCTACACCTTC. Its translation is CASSLGDSYGYTF.

The chain joins TRBV6-7 to TRBJ1-5, with TRBD1 identical over 10 bases. TRBV6-7 carries the ORF label, with uncertain function. Germline trimming cut 2 bases from V and 2 bases from J; bases unmatched to any gene: 3. This CDR3 spans 16 amino acids. The chain's CDR3 is CASSYGTGEGNQPQHF. The CDR3 coding sequence is TGTGCCAGCAGTTACGGGACAGGGGAGGGCAATCAGCCCCAGCATTTT.

This chain connects TRBV9 to TRBJ2-5; 10 nucleotides match TRBD2. V shed 0 bases, J shed 4 bases, and the junction held 6 bases outside the gene matches. Germline CDR1 reads SGDLS; CDR2 reads YYNGEE. The CDR3 length is 16 residues. In DNA form, the CDR3 reads TGTGCCAGCAGCGTAGAATTAGCGGGGGGTCCAGAGACCCAGTACTTC. As protein: CASSVELAGGPETQYF.

In its sample, this clone is medium-sized. This chain links TRBV29-1 with TRBJ2-5, with D possibly being TRBD1 (5 bases). Looked up from germline, CDR1 is SQVTM and CDR2 is ANQGSEA. This CDR3 spans 13 amino acids. V gave up 4 bases and J gave up 7 bases, with 16 bases separating them. CDR3 residues: CSVVEGVDGTQYF. In DNA form, the CDR3 reads TGCAGCGTTGTAGAAGGGGTTGATGGGACCCAGTACTTC.

The chain has TRBV27 and TRBJ2-1; TRBD1 aligns across 9 bases. Germline loops: CDR1 MNHEY, CDR2 SMNVEV (reference sequence). The CDR3 loop spans 16 amino acids. The junction had 6 bases not matched to a gene; V was cut back by 0 bases and J by 6 bases. CDR3 DNA sequence: TGTGCCAGCAGTTTATCGTTGGACAGGGGTAGCAATGAGCAGTTCTTC. This encodes CASSLSLDRGSNEQFF.

This clone has only a few counts. V and J are TRBV9 and TRBJ1-2; no definite D call. The germline V gene has CDR1 SGDLS and CDR2 YYNGEE. The CDR3 consists of 12 residues. The ends were cut back, 3 bases at V and 7 bases at J, with 10 bases in the middle. The CDR3 here is CASSALGPGYTF. The CDR3 nucleotides are TGTGCCAGCAGCGCTCTCGGGCCTGGCTACACCTTC.

The rearrangement joins TRBV4-2 to TRBJ2-1; no definite D call. Trimming shortened V by 0 bases and J by 6 bases, and 9 bases separated the two germline ends. CDR1 and CDR2 (germline): LGHNA, YNFKEQ. This CDR3 contains 14 residues. The CDR3 loop is CASSQDELGNEQFF. Written as DNA, the CDR3 is TGTGCCAGCAGCCAAGATGAACTCGGCAATGAGCAGTTCTTC.

The V call is TRBV15, the J call TRBJ1-1, with D maybe TRBD1 (5 bases). The length of the CDR3 is 13 residues. Germline V gene lookup returns CDR1 LNHNV and CDR2 YYDKDF (reference sequence). V lost 3 bases, J lost 4 bases, and 9 bases lay in between. In nucleotides, the CDR3 is TGTGCCACCAGCAGGGGGGGTGGCACTGAAGCTTTCTTT. Encoded protein: CATSRGGGTEAFF. Complete variable domain (other parts from reference TRBV15 and TRBJ1-1): DAMVIQNPRYQVTQFGKPVTLSCSQTLNHNVMYWYQQKSSQAPKLLFHYYDKDFNNEADTPDNFQSRRPNTSFCFLDIRSPGLGDTAMYLCATSRGGGTEAFFGQGTRLTVV.